The T cell receptor beta chain under discussion was sequenced for a study of technical replicates of blood from several donors. This clone is judged large (0.1 to 1%). Only in-frame clones appear in the TCRdb table, and some are missing; sequencing was by immunoSEQ multiplex PCR. In the table there are about 59,000 clones, more than 75% of which are singletons. The CDR3 is 14 residues long. V lost 5 bases, J lost 6 bases, and 5 bases stayed unmatched. Germline V CDR1 and CDR2: MGHRA, YSYEKL. The sequenced material came from PBMCs. This chain links TRBV4-1 with TRBJ1-1; 11 bases are a match to TRBD1. The clonotype comes from a human donor in good health. Some clones in this sample may be carry-over from other donors' samples. The CDR3 is CASSLGTGGAEAFF. CDR3 nucleotides: TGCGCCAGCAGCTTAGGGACAGGGGGTGCTGAAGCTTTCTTT.